These 21 T cell receptor beta chains came from one sample sequenced in a study of OX40 agonist ivuxolimab in advanced cancers. Here immunoSEQ multiplex PCR was the method, and the copy in TCRdb shows in-frame clones only, minus some. Here the sample spans 75,000 to 90,000 clones, more than 85% being singletons. This sample comprised CD4+ or CD8+ T cells sorted from blood, obtained in a trial of the OX40 agonist ivuxolimab. These receptor sequences come from an adult with an advanced solid tumor such as melanoma, head and neck, liver or kidney cancer.

The genes are TRBV10-3 and TRBJ1-6; D gene unclear. Germline loops: CDR1 ENHRY, CDR2 SYGVKD. The CDR3 loop spans 13 amino acids. Trimming cost V 7 bases and J 7 bases, with 11 bases left between them. DNA of the CDR3: TGTGCCATCATGAAGGGTCGGAATTCACCCCTCCACTTT. It codes for CAIMKGRNSPLHF.

The gene calls are TRBV5-1 and TRBJ1-5; no definite D call. Deletions cut 3 bases from V and 0 bases from J, with 10 bases between. CDR1 and CDR2 (germline): SGHRS, YFSETQ. The CDR3 loop spans 15 amino acids. CDR3: CASSSDGDSNQPQHF. CDR3 nucleotide sequence: TGCGCCAGCAGCTCGGACGGAGATAGCAATCAGCCCCAGCATTTT.

The rearrangement links TRBV28 to TRBJ1-4; TRBD1 matches at 10 bases. Germline CDR1 MDHEN, CDR2 SYDVKM. V gave up 4 bases and J gave up 10 bases; unmatched junction bases: 9. CDR3 length equals 15 residues. CDR3 bases: TGTGCCAGCAGTTCGGGACAGGGGCCGCCCGGAAAACTGTTTTTT. Amino acid sequence: CASSSGQGPPGKLFF.

This clone occurred once. V usage is TRBV27 and J usage is TRBJ1-5, with no clear D. This CDR3 is 15 amino acids long. V was clipped by 6 bases and J by 1 base, with 13 bases between them. Germline CDR1 is MNHEY and CDR2 is SMNVEV (reference sequence). CDR3 region: CASSLSLGSNQPQHF. CDR3 sequence (DNA): TGTGCCAGCAGCCTGTCCTTGGGGAGCAATCAGCCCCAGCATTTT.

This chain connects TRBV6-5 to TRBJ2-7, with D unclear. Per germline, CDR1 MNHEY and CDR2 SVGAGI. The V end was cut by 7 bases, the J end by 4 bases, with 14 bases between. The CDR3 runs to 13 residues. CDR3 DNA: TGTGCCAGCACCCCGGCTGGGTGGTACGAGCAGTACTTC. Amino acids: CASTPAGWYEQYF.

Comment on this clone: The same CDR3 is also encoded by other DNA sequences in this sample. This chain's CDR3 is CASRGTNAGELFF. The CDR3 region has the DNA TGTGCCAGCCGCGGGACAAACGCCGGGGAGCTGTTTTTT. J is TRBJ2-2 and V is TRBV27; D is perhaps TRBD1 or TRBD2 (6 bases each). The CDR3 has 13 amino acids. Germline CDR1 is MNHEY and CDR2 is SMNVEV (reference sequence). Trimming removed 8 bases from V and 6 bases from J, with 13 bases in between.

This sequence joins TRBV18 and TRBJ2-2, with D tentatively TRBD1 (6 bases). Trimming took 2 bases from V and 4 from J, leaving 11 bases between them. There are 15 residues in the CDR3. CDR1 is KGHSH and CDR2 is LQKENI in the germline V gene. CDR3 residues: CASSPGQRTTGELFF. CDR3 bases: TGTGCCAGCTCACCAGGACAGAGGACCACCGGGGAGCTGTTTTTT. Full variable domain (remainder filled in from reference TRBV18 and TRBJ2-2): NAGVMQNPRHLVRRRGQEARLRCSPMKGHSHVYWYRQLPEEGLKFMVYLQKENIIDESGMPKERFSAEFPKEGPSILRIQQVVRGDSAAYFCASSPGQRTTGELFFGEGSRLTVL.

The chain links TRBV27 to TRBJ1-1; the match to TRBD1 covers 7 bases. The junction had 12 bases not matched to a gene; V was cut back by 7 bases and J by 1 base. The CDR3 is made up of 16 amino acids. Germline-derived CDR1 and CDR2 are MNHEY and SMNVEV (reference sequence). The CDR3 protein is CASTGNRGIENTEAFF. The CDR3 bases are TGTGCCAGCACGGGGAACAGGGGCATTGAGAACACTGAAGCTTTCTTT.

The J gene is TRBJ2-1, the V gene TRBV28; 11 positions match TRBD2. Germline V lookup: CDR1 MDHEN, CDR2 SYDVKM. This CDR3 has 16 amino acids. V lost 6 bases to trimming and J lost 10 bases; unmatched junction nucleotides: 14. For the CDR3, the DNA is TGTGCCAGCAGGAACTCCGGGACTAGCGGCGGGGTCGAGCAGTTCTTC. It codes for CASRNSGTSGGVEQFF.

There are a few counts of this clone. The chain uses TRBV5-1 and TRBJ1-4; a weak D match, TRBD1 (6 bases). The germline V and J ends were trimmed by 0 bases and 8 bases, with 8 bases remaining between them. Germline loops: CDR1 SGHRS, CDR2 YFSETQ. The length of the CDR3 is 13 residues. The CDR3 here is CASSLARGEKLFF. The CDR3 region has the DNA TGCGCCAGCAGCTTGGCCAGGGGAGAAAAACTGTTTTTT.

The rearrangement links TRBV6-5 to TRBJ2-7; tentative D call: TRBD2 (6 bases). Trimming took 0 bases from V and 7 from J, leaving 16 bases between them. The CDR3 spans 15 residues. Germline V lookup: CDR1 MNHEY, CDR2 SVGAGI. The DNA of the CDR3 is TGTGCCAGCAGTTACTCTGGGACTCAGGTCTTGGAGCAGTACTTC. Translation: CASSYSGTQVLEQYF.

J is TRBJ2-3 and V is TRBV18, with a weak D call TRBD1 (5 bases). Trimming took off 9 bases at V and 0 bases at J, with 13 bases between the two ends. Germline CDR1 reads KGHSH; CDR2 reads LQKENI. The CDR3 contains 14 residues. The CDR3 DNA sequence: TGTGCCAGTCTAAAGGGGCAGAGCACAGATACGCAGTATTTT. It encodes CASLKGQSTDTQYF. Combining the CDR3 with reference TRBV18 and TRBJ2-3 gives the whole variable domain NAGVMQNPRHLVRRRGQEARLRCSPMKGHSHVYWYRQLPEEGLKFMVYLQKENIIDESGMPKERFSAEFPKEGPSILRIQQVVRGDSAAYFCASLKGQSTDTQYFGPGTRLTVL.

The chain combines TRBV6-5 with TRBJ2-7, with D unresolved. Trimming took off 9 bases at V and 4 bases at J, with 7 bases between the two ends. Germline CDR1 and CDR2: MNHEY and SVGAGI. The CDR3 sequence is 10 residues long. The CDR3: CARDGYEQYF. The DNA for the CDR3 is TGTGCCAGGGACGGTTACGAGCAGTACTTC.

This chain joins TRBV5-1 and TRBJ2-5; 7 bases align to TRBD2. Germline CDR1 and CDR2: SGHRS and YFSETQ. The junction had 9 bases not matched to a gene; V was cut back by 5 bases and J by 2 bases. CDR3 size: 15 residues. In DNA form, the CDR3 reads TGCGCCAGCAGTCCTCTGGCTAGCGGACAAGAGACCCAGTACTTC. Protein product: CASSPLASGQETQYF.

The rearrangement joins TRBV7-2 to TRBJ2-7; D is unclear. CDR1 SGHTA and CDR2 FQGNSA come from the germline V gene. The CDR3 sequence is 13 residues long. Trimming took 11 bases from V and 0 from J, leaving 14 bases between them. DNA of the CDR3: TGTGCCGTGGTCGGCACCCTCTCCTACGAGCAGTACTTC. Its protein product is CAVVGTLSYEQYF.

This clone was seen a single time. This chain uses TRBV28 with TRBJ2-5, with 8 bases aligning to TRBD1. Trimming took 4 bases from V and 3 from J; bases not matched to a gene: 1. CDR3 size: 13 residues. The germline gives CDR1 MDHEN, CDR2 SYDVKM. CDR3 amino acids: CASSSGQEETQYF. The CDR3 DNA sequence: TGTGCCAGCAGTTCGGGACAGGAAGAGACCCAGTACTTC.

The chain carries TRBV5-1 and TRBJ2-7; D possibly uses TRBD1 or TRBD2 (5 bases each). This CDR3 is 15 amino acids long. The V end was cut by 0 bases, the J end by 6 bases, with 16 bases between. The V gene's germline CDR1 is SGHRS and CDR2 YFSETQ. Here the CDR3 DNA reads TGCGCCAGCAGCTTGGAGGGACGGCGAATGTCCGAGCAGTACTTC. It is translated as CASSLEGRRMSEQYF.

This chain connects TRBV19 to TRBJ2-5; D is perhaps TRBD2 (5 bases). Germline lookup yields CDR1 LNHDA and CDR2 SQIVND (reference sequence). Trimming pared 5 bases from V and 4 bases from J, leaving 14 bases between. This CDR3 contains 14 residues. CDR3 sequence reads: CASSAYGLRETQYF. CDR3 DNA sequence: TGTGCCAGTAGTGCTTATGGACTCCGAGAGACCCAGTACTTC.

The CDR3 nucleotides read TGCGCCAGCAGCCCTTCAGGGTTAGGGGAGCAGTTCTTC. This codes for CASSPSGLGEQFF. The rearrangement joins TRBV4-3 to TRBJ2-1; D might be TRBD1 (5 bases). The germline V gene encodes CDR1 LGHNA and CDR2 YSLEER. The CDR3 sequence is 13 residues long. The V and J ends lost 4 bases and 10 bases respectively, with 14 bases between them.

The CDR3 loop is CASIRSLNTEAFF. CDR3 DNA: TGTGCCAGCATTAGGTCCCTGAACACTGAAGCTTTCTTT. The J gene is TRBJ1-1, the V gene TRBV2; D is uncertain. With 7 bases removed from V and 0 bases from J, the gap between germline ends came to 9 bases. The CDR3 extends over 13 amino acids. The germline V gene has CDR1 SNHLY and CDR2 FYNNEI. The full variable domain, completed using reference TRBV2 and TRBJ1-1, is EPEVTQTPSHQVTQMGQEVILRCVPISNHLYFYWYRQILGQKVEFLVSFYNNEISEKSEIFDDQFSVERPDGSNFTLKIRSTKLEDSAMYFCASIRSLNTEAFFGQGTRLTVV.

This chain uses TRBV19 with TRBJ2-2; TRBD1 matches 12 bases. The CDR3 spans 17 residues. Germline loops: CDR1 LNHDA, CDR2 SQIVND (reference sequence). With V trimmed by 6 bases and J by 7 bases, 12 bases remained unmatched. For the CDR3, the DNA is TGTGCCAGTAGACCGGGACAGGGGGCGCGGGTAGGCGGGGAGCTGTTTTTT. It yields the protein CASRPGQGARVGGELFF.